These 13 T cell receptor beta chains were all obtained from the same sample, sequenced in a study of T cell repertoires in cytomegalovirus infection. A single record per CDR3 protein comes from TCRdb applying MiXCR to the reads. The sample lists over 200,000 distinct CDR3 sequences; roughly 13% were seen once. The sample was PBMCs. Receptors originate from a human donor in good health (CMV status not recorded). Some clones in this sample may be carry-over from other donors' samples.

Many counts were recorded for this clonotype. The V call is TRBV7-6, the J call TRBJ2-7; the D gene is possibly TRBD2 (5 bases). The germline V and J ends were trimmed by 8 bases and 3 bases, with 11 bases remaining between them. Germline CDR1 is SGHVS and CDR2 is FNYEAQ. CDR3 length: 12 amino acids. The CDR3 protein is CASGSGNYEQYF. For the CDR3, the DNA is TGTGCCAGCGGTTCGGGGAACTACGAGCAGTACTTC.

Worth noting for this clonotype: The final CDR3 position lacks the conserved phenylalanine or tryptophan, pointing to a likely read error. The gene calls are TRBV29-1 and TRBJ2-1; D call uncertain. Trimming removed 6 bases from V and 4 bases from J, with 13 bases in between. The germline V gene encodes CDR1 SQVTM and CDR2 ANQGSEA. The CDR3 is made up of 13 amino acids. The CDR3 DNA sequence: TGCAGCGTGACCGGGTTTGTTTACAATGAGCAGTTCCTC. Translation gives CSVTGFVYNEQFL.

In this sample, this clonotype turned up a few times. V and J are TRBV29-1 and TRBJ2-1, with 8 bases aligning to TRBD2. CDR3 length equals 15 residues. Germline values: CDR1 SQVTM, CDR2 ANQGSEA. With 7 bases clipped from V and 0 bases from J, the junction kept 8 bases outside the gene matches. In DNA, the CDR3 is TGCAGCGGAGCGGGAGAGCCGAGCTCCTACAATGAGCAGTTCTTC. It is translated as CSGAGEPSSYNEQFF.

The table lists this clonotype with a few counts. V gene TRBV6-5 combines with J gene TRBJ2-1, with 8 bases identical to TRBD1. J gave up 0 bases and V 6 bases, and 4 bases lay outside the gene matches. Germline V gene sequence: CDR1 MNHEY, CDR2 SVGAGI. This CDR3 has 15 residues. CDR3 in DNA: TGTGCCAGCAGGGGACAGGCACTCTCCTACAATGAGCAGTTCTTC. It encodes CASRGQALSYNEQFF.

This clonotype was observed many times. The chain combines TRBV20-1 with TRBJ1-2; D is unresolved. V was cut by 6 bases and J by 2 bases, with 13 bases left in between. The CDR3 runs to 13 residues. Looked up from germline, CDR1 is DFQATT and CDR2 is SNEGSKA (reference sequence). The CDR3 DNA follows: TGCAGTGCCAGGACGGAAGGGAACTATGGCTACACCTTC. It is translated as CSARTEGNYGYTF.

This clonotype was counted many times. CDR3 protein: CASSRSSSQETQYF. In DNA form, the CDR3 reads TGTGCCAGCAGCCGCTCCTCTTCCCAAGAGACCCAGTACTTC. V gene TRBV7-2 combines with J gene TRBJ2-5, with D hard to call. This CDR3 is 14 amino acids long. The V and J ends lost 5 bases and 1 base respectively, with 11 bases between them. Germline CDR1 is SGHTA and CDR2 is FQGNSA.

This clonotype was detected many times. The rearrangement links TRBV6-2 or TRBV6-3 to TRBJ1-2, with TRBD1 identical over 7 bases. This CDR3 contains 17 residues. Germline V lookup: CDR1 MNHEY, CDR2 SVGEGT. V gave up 2 bases and J gave up 2 bases; unmatched junction bases: 11. The CDR3 is CASSYTPGTATNYGYTF. The CDR3 DNA reads as TGTGCCAGCAGTTACACACCCGGGACAGCCACCAACTATGGCTACACCTTC.

This chain links TRBV27 with TRBJ1-1, with D hard to call. The CDR3 loop spans 13 amino acids. Germline V gives CDR1 MNHEY, CDR2 SMNVEV (reference sequence). V was trimmed by 5 bases and J by 4 bases, leaving 11 bases between them. The CDR3 region is CASSLPRSTEAFF. The CDR3 DNA is TGTGCCAGCAGTCTGCCCCGCAGCACTGAAGCTTTCTTT.

This clonotype occurred many times. This chain connects TRBV4-1 to TRBJ1-4; D unclear. In germline, CDR1 is MGHRA, CDR2 YSYEKL. V dropped 2 bases and J dropped 8 bases, with 15 bases sitting between them. This CDR3 contains 15 residues. CDR3 bases: TGCGCCAGCAGCCAACGGGTCCCGGAGGGAGAAAAACTGTTTTTT. It yields the protein CASSQRVPEGEKLFF.

Many counts were recorded for this clonotype. The V call is TRBV4-1, the J call TRBJ1-1; 8 bases line up with TRBD1. CDR1 and CDR2 from the germline V gene are MGHRA and YSYEKL. CDR3 length: 14 amino acids. With 4 bases clipped from V and 6 bases from J, the junction kept 7 bases outside the gene matches. The CDR3 protein is CASSRETGGPEAFF. CDR3 sequence (DNA): TGCGCCAGCAGCCGCGAAACAGGGGGGCCTGAAGCTTTCTTT.

This clonotype has ten or more counts. The chain employs TRBV20-1 and TRBJ2-2, with 10 bases identical to TRBD2. The CDR3 covers 15 residues. In germline, CDR1 is DFQATT, CDR2 SNEGSKA (reference sequence). With V trimmed by 3 bases and J by 3 bases, 4 bases remained unmatched. CDR3 DNA: TGCAGTGCTAGGCAGCTAGCGGGAGACACCGGGGAGCTGTTTTTT. It is translated as CSARQLAGDTGELFF.

This clonotype appeared a few times. The chain carries TRBV25-1 and TRBJ2-2; D not resolved. Germline-derived CDR1 and CDR2 are MGHDK and SYGVNS. The ends were cut back, 7 bases at V and 5 bases at J, with 11 bases in the middle. CDR3 length: 13 residues. This CDR3 reads CASMKGWTGELFF. DNA for the CDR3: TGTGCCAGCATGAAGGGTTGGACCGGGGAGCTGTTTTTT.

With respect to this clonotype: A much larger clone sits a single nucleotide away, making a read error possible. The chain is built from TRBV19 and TRBJ2-7; D is uncertain. Germline CDR1 and CDR2: LNHDA and SQIVND (reference sequence). Trimming took off 7 bases at V and 3 bases at J, with 13 bases between the two ends. This CDR3 region has 13 residues. This chain's CDR3 is CASKSSARYEQYF. The CDR3 DNA sequence: TGTGCCAGTAAATCCTCAGCGCGCTACGAGCAGTACTTC. Using reference TRBV19 and TRBJ2-7 for the parts outside the CDR3, the full variable domain is DGGITQSPKYLFRKEGQNVTLSCEQNLNHDAMYWYRQDPGQGLRLIYYSQIVNDFQKGDIAEGYSVSREKKESFPLTVTSAQKNPTAFYLCASKSSARYEQYFGPGTRLTVT.